The 30 T cell receptor beta chains listed next were all sequenced from one sample in a study of identical twins. TCRdb processed the 5' RACE reads anew with MiXCR; each CDR3 protein has one entry. The table records some 710,000 distinct CDR3 sequences, 6.1% of them present only once. The sequencing sample was made of naive T cells sorted from blood. The receptors were sampled from a man between 18 and 35 years old in good health.

Remarks on this clonotype: One end of the junction does not line up with germline, which may come from a read error. The chain uses TRBV7-2 and TRBJ2-2, with 11 bases aligning to TRBD2. This CDR3 region has 18 residues. In germline, CDR1 is SGHTA, CDR2 FQGNSA. The CDR3 DNA reads as TGTGCCAGCAGCTTAGCGCCAACTAGCGGGGGACCCACCGGGGAGCTGTATTTT. This translates into CASSLAPTSGGPTGELYF. The variable domain in full, completed from reference TRBV7-2 and TRBJ2-2, reads GAGVSQSPSNKVTEKGKDVELRCDPISGHTALYWYRQSLGQGLEFLIYFQGNSAPDKSGLPSDRFSAERTGGSVSTLTIQRTQQEDSAVYLCASSLAPTSGGPTGELYFGEGSRLTVL.

Ten or more counts support this clonotype. J is TRBJ2-2 and V is TRBV6-6; D unresolved. Germline CDR1 and CDR2: MNHNY and SVGAGI (reference sequence). The CDR3 length is 13 residues. Trimming removed 6 bases from V and 6 bases from J, with 11 bases in between. The CDR3 DNA reads TGTGCCAGCAGCCCCGAAACGGCCGGGGAGCTGTTTTTT. This gives the protein CASSPETAGELFF.

In its sample, this clonotype was seen many times. The rearrangement links TRBV28 to TRBJ2-1; TRBD1 matches 11 bases. CDR1 and CDR2 (germline): MDHEN, SYDVKM. The length of the CDR3 is 16 residues. Trimming at V came to 3 bases and at J to 7 bases, leaving 8 bases not matched to a gene. The CDR3 DNA is TGTGCCAGCAGTTTCCCCCGGGACAGGGGGGATAATGAGCAGTTCTTC. This translates into CASSFPRDRGDNEQFF.

This clonotype was seen more than once but under ten times. J is TRBJ1-2 and V is TRBV6-1, with 10 bases fitting TRBD1. There are 15 residues in the CDR3. Trimming removed 1 base from V and 4 bases from J; junction bases left unmatched: 3. The V gene's germline CDR1 is MNHNS and CDR2 SASEGT. The CDR3 DNA reads TGTGCCAGCAGTGAAGTGACAGGGGGCAGCTATGGCTACACCTTC. Its protein is CASSEVTGGSYGYTF.

This clonotype occurred many times. The chain is built from TRBV15 and TRBJ2-2; D is unclear. Germline V gives CDR1 LNHNV, CDR2 YYDKDF (reference sequence). This CDR3 is 14 amino acids long. V was pared by 5 bases and J by 6 bases, with 13 bases between. For the CDR3, the DNA is TGTGCCACCAGCTTCGGGCCCCTCGCCGGGGAGCTGTTTTTT. It encodes CATSFGPLAGELFF.

The chain uses TRBV5-6 and TRBJ2-3; 12 bases are a match to TRBD2. Looked up from germline, CDR1 is SGHDT and CDR2 is YYEEEE. Trimming at V came to 2 bases and at J to 0 bases, leaving 7 bases not matched to a gene. The CDR3 spans 18 residues. The CDR3 loop is CASSFQLAGGLSTDTQYF. Written as DNA, the CDR3 is TGTGCCAGCAGCTTCCAACTAGCGGGAGGTCTTAGCACAGATACGCAGTATTTT.

This clonotype has more than one count but fewer than ten. This rearrangement joins TRBV29-1 to TRBJ2-1; D is perhaps TRBD1 (6 bases). This CDR3 has 13 residues. V was trimmed by 4 bases and J by 3 bases, leaving 10 bases between them. In germline, CDR1 is SQVTM, CDR2 ANQGSEA. CDR3 residues: CSVAMDSYNEQFF. In DNA form, the CDR3 reads TGCAGCGTTGCGATGGACAGCTACAATGAGCAGTTCTTC.

This clonotype was picked up a small number of times. J is TRBJ1-4 and V is TRBV19, with TRBD1 matching 11 bases. The CDR3 runs 18 residues. In germline, CDR1 is LNHDA, CDR2 SQIVND (reference sequence). With V trimmed by 6 bases and J by 7 bases, 16 bases remained unmatched. Here the CDR3 reads CASSRGRTGGARLEKLFF. The CDR3 coding sequence is TGTGCCAGTAGCAGAGGGCGGACAGGGGGCGCGAGGCTTGAAAAACTGTTTTTT.

V is TRBV6-2 or TRBV6-3 and J is TRBJ2-1; D gene ambiguous. V lost 6 bases and J 0 bases, leaving 15 bases between the germline ends. The germline CDR1 and CDR2 sequences are MNHEY and SVGEGT. The CDR3 is made up of 16 amino acids. The CDR3 spells CASSPFRGRSYNEQFF. The CDR3, as DNA: TGTGCCAGCAGCCCCTTTAGAGGACGCTCCTACAATGAGCAGTTCTTC.

The chain is built from TRBV10-2 and TRBJ2-7; 7 bases line up with TRBD2. The CDR3 is 15 residues long. Trimming removed 2 bases from V and 2 bases from J; junction bases left unmatched: 6. Germline CDR1 and CDR2: WSHSY and SAAADI. The CDR3 DNA is TGCGCCAGCAGTGAGCCTCGAGCGGGGCCCTACGAGCAGTACTTC. Its protein product is CASSEPRAGPYEQYF.

This clonotype was found many times. The V gene is TRBV6-1, the J gene TRBJ2-3, with 7 nucleotides matching TRBD1. The germline gives CDR1 MNHNS, CDR2 SASEGT. This CDR3 is 15 amino acids long. Unmatched junction bases numbered 7, after V lost 7 bases and J lost 0 bases. This CDR3 reads CASTSNRGSTDTQYF. The CDR3 DNA follows: TGTGCCAGCACCTCAAACAGGGGCAGCACAGATACGCAGTATTTT.

There are a few counts of this clonotype. The V gene is TRBV7-9, the J gene TRBJ1-1; 10 bases agree with TRBD1. The CDR3 is made up of 16 amino acids. The V gene's germline CDR1 is SEHNR and CDR2 FQNEAQ (reference sequence). Germline trimming cut 5 bases from V and 1 base from J; bases unmatched to any gene: 7. In DNA form, the CDR3 reads TGTGCCAGCAGCCTGGGGGGGACAGGGGAGAACACTGAAGCTTTCTTT. Amino acid sequence: CASSLGGTGENTEAFF.

This clonotype has a handful of counts. V is TRBV20-1 and J is TRBJ2-7; no clear D. V shed 5 bases and J shed 0 bases, with 17 bases lying between them. The CDR3 is made up of 15 amino acids. Germline lookup yields CDR1 DFQATT and CDR2 SNEGSKA (reference sequence). The CDR3 DNA reads as TGCAGTGCTCGAGCCGGAACCGATAGCTCCTACGAGCAGTACTTC. It is translated as CSARAGTDSSYEQYF.

This clonotype was seen only a few times. The chain uses TRBV5-1 and TRBJ2-1; TRBD1 might be the D (5 bases). Per germline, CDR1 SGHRS and CDR2 YFSETQ. V was clipped by 3 bases and J by 5 bases, with 9 bases between them. CDR3 length: 13 amino acids. The CDR3 sequence is CASSSTVNNEQFF. The CDR3 DNA is TGCGCCAGCAGCTCGACAGTAAACAATGAGCAGTTCTTC.

This clonotype was observed at least ten times. This chain links TRBV12-3 or TRBV12-4 with TRBJ1-6, with 7 bases aligning to TRBD1. CDR3 length: 15 amino acids. The V gene end was trimmed by 3 bases and the J gene end by 8 bases; junction bases not matched to a gene: 7. The CDR3 reads CASSFFGTADSPLHF. DNA for the CDR3: TGTGCCAGCAGTTTTTTCGGGACAGCTGATTCACCCCTCCACTTT.

This clonotype has just a few counts. The rearrangement links TRBV6-5 to TRBJ1-4, with 9 bases identical to TRBD1. The trim removed 0 bases at V and 1 base at J, leaving 9 bases unmatched. This CDR3 has 19 amino acids. Germline V lookup: CDR1 MNHEY, CDR2 SVGAGI. The CDR3 bases are TGTGCCAGCAGTTACTCGTCCCGGGACAGGGTCGGAACTAATGAAAAACTGTTTTTT. Encoded protein: CASSYSSRDRVGTNEKLFF.

The chain carries TRBV5-1 and TRBJ1-2; D gene unclear. The CDR3 runs 11 residues. Trimming took off 4 bases at V and 6 bases at J, with 7 bases between the two ends. CDR1 and CDR2 (germline): SGHRS, YFSETQ. For the CDR3, the DNA is TGCGCCAGCAGCGCCCCCGATGGCTACACCTTC. Its protein is CASSAPDGYTF.

This clonotype was recorded at least ten times. V usage is TRBV11-3 and J usage is TRBJ2-1; a weak D match, TRBD1 (6 bases). The CDR3 runs 13 residues. Germline-derived CDR1 and CDR2 are SGHNT and YENEEA. V was trimmed by 7 bases and J by 5 bases, leaving 12 bases between them. The DNA for the CDR3 is TGTGCCAGCACCGGATACAGGGACAATGAGCAGTTCTTC. This gives the protein CASTGYRDNEQFF.

The chain uses TRBV5-1 and TRBJ2-3; 9 bases fit TRBD1. Germline CDR1 reads SGHRS; CDR2 reads YFSETQ. Trimming removed 2 bases from V and 4 bases from J; junction bases left unmatched: 5. This CDR3 contains 15 residues. CDR3 DNA sequence: TGCGCCAGCAGCTTCGACAGGGGGAGCGCAGATACGCAGTATTTT. It is translated as CASSFDRGSADTQYF.

The chain carries TRBV15 and TRBJ2-1, with 9 bases identical to TRBD1. The CDR3 runs to 17 residues. J lost 6 bases, V lost 0 bases, and 9 bases had no gene match. Germline CDR1 is LNHNV and CDR2 is YYDKDF (reference sequence). The CDR3 reads CATSREPGQGFVNEQFF. The CDR3 DNA reads TGTGCCACCAGCAGAGAACCGGGACAGGGATTTGTCAATGAGCAGTTCTTC.

The table lists this clonotype with a few counts. The rearrangement joins TRBV4-1 to TRBJ2-3, with 7 bases aligning to TRBD1. J gave up 5 bases and V 1 base, and 3 bases lay outside the gene matches. Germline V lookup: CDR1 MGHRA, CDR2 YSYEKL. The CDR3 contains 14 residues. Here the CDR3 DNA reads TGCGCCAGCAGCCAAGCCCAGGGGGAAGATACGCAGTATTTT. Amino acid sequence: CASSQAQGEDTQYF.

The sample holds many counts of this clonotype. The rearrangement links TRBV20-1 to TRBJ1-1; TRBD1 is a possible D gene (6 bases). This CDR3 is 15 amino acids long. The V end lost 6 bases, the J end lost 5 bases, and 22 bases lay between the germline ends. Germline loops: CDR1 DFQATT, CDR2 SNEGSKA (reference sequence). The CDR3 spells CSANPGTRIGTEAFF. The DNA for the CDR3 is TGCAGTGCCAACCCCGGGACACGGATCGGGACTGAAGCTTTCTTT.

The table lists this clonotype with many counts. The chain combines TRBV4-1 with TRBJ2-1; D is perhaps TRBD2 (5 bases). V lost 1 base, J lost 1 base, and 8 bases lay in between. The germline CDR1 and CDR2 sequences are MGHRA and YSYEKL. The CDR3 loop spans 15 amino acids. CDR3 sequence reads: CASSQVSGSYNEQFF. CDR3 DNA sequence: TGCGCCAGCAGCCAAGTTTCGGGGTCCTACAATGAGCAGTTCTTC.

This clonotype has just a few counts. The J gene is TRBJ2-1, the V gene TRBV7-3, with TRBD1 identical over 10 bases. V lost 2 bases to trimming and J lost 5 bases; unmatched junction nucleotides: 3. Per the germline V gene, CDR1 is SGHTA and CDR2 is FQGTGA. The CDR3 spans 15 residues. The CDR3 sequence is CASSLSGTGDNEQFF. CDR3 DNA sequence: TGTGCCAGCAGCTTATCGGGGACAGGGGACAATGAGCAGTTCTTC.

This clonotype was detected many times. This chain uses TRBV12-3 or TRBV12-4 with TRBJ2-3; D is uncertain. The CDR3 covers 15 residues. The ends were cut back, 3 bases at V and 1 base at J, with 11 bases in the middle. CDR3 sequence reads: CASSFQSQGTDTQYF. The CDR3 region has the DNA TGTGCCAGCAGTTTTCAGTCCCAGGGCACAGATACGCAGTATTTT.

Notes on this clonotype: It may be a read error: a sequence one base away is much more abundant. CDR3 amino acids: CIAKWIEETQYF. Written as DNA, the CDR3 is TGCATTGCTAAGTGGATAGAGGAGACCCAGTACTTC. The chain employs TRBV20-1 and TRBJ2-5; D call uncertain. The CDR3 runs 12 residues. Germline values: CDR1 DFQATT, CDR2 SNEGSKA (reference sequence).

This clonotype has at least ten counts. The V gene is TRBV12-3 or TRBV12-4, the J gene TRBJ2-5, with D possibly TRBD2 on 6 matching bases. The V end lost 4 bases, the J end lost 5 bases, and 11 bases lay between the germline ends. The CDR3 has 13 amino acids. The CDR3 DNA reads as TGTGCCAGCAGTTATTTAGGGAGGGAGACCCAGTACTTC. Translated, it gives CASSYLGRETQYF.

This clonotype has ten or more counts. CDR3 DNA sequence: TGCGCCAGCAGTGATGGACTGACCTACGAGCAGTACGTC. It translates to CASSDGLTYEQYV. The gene calls are TRBV10-2 and TRBJ2-7; TRBD2 might be the D (5 bases). Germline V lookup: CDR1 WSHSY, CDR2 SAAADI. Trimming pared 3 bases from V and 2 bases from J, leaving 8 bases between. This CDR3 is 13 amino acids long.

This clonotype was observed many times. The rearrangement links TRBV25-1 to TRBJ2-1, with 9 bases identical to TRBD2. The CDR3 consists of 15 residues. Trimming at V came to 3 bases and at J to 8 bases, leaving 8 bases not matched to a gene. Germline CDR1 MGHDK, CDR2 SYGVNS. Here the CDR3 reads CASSDGGRAIYEQFF. The CDR3 DNA reads TGTGCCAGCAGTGATGGCGGGAGGGCCATCTATGAGCAGTTCTTC.

This clonotype was seen ten or more times. This chain connects TRBV11-2 to TRBJ2-5; D remains unclear. V shed 1 base and J shed 5 bases, with 23 bases lying between them. Germline V gene data show CDR1 as SGHAT and CDR2 as FQNNGV. This CDR3 has 18 residues. CDR3 DNA sequence: TGTGCCAGCAGCTTAGTTATGGTAGGAGTCCGCCTCGGGGAGACCCAGTACTTC. It is translated as CASSLVMVGVRLGETQYF.